This T cell receptor (beta chain) was documented in a study of shared clonotypes between healthy human individuals. Broader study findings: Among donors, sharing of clonotypes was expected to be affected by sequencing depth. Non-shared clonotypes showed lower generation probabilities than clonotypes common to all four donors.

The J segment lost 11 bases and the V segment lost 3 bases, leaving 6 bases of the junction unmatched. The length of the CDR3 is 12 residues. CDR1 is SGHVS, CDR2 FNYEAQ, per germline. This clone was seen only once. Its specificity is not known. Using immunoSEQ multiplex PCR, the repertoire was profiled, and TCRdb retains in-frame clones only, with some absent. The table shows under 150,000 clones, with approximately 70% occurring only once. The chain employs TRBV7-6 and TRBJ2-5; TRBD1 matches 7 bases. The source of this sequence is a woman in her twenties or thirties in good health. The sample comprised memory CD8+ T cells sorted from blood. The subset was: CD45RO+ cells pooled with CCR7-negative TemRA cells. The CDR3 reads CASSFSGGVQYF. The DNA of the CDR3 is TGTGCCAGCAGCTTTTCAGGGGGAGTGCAGTACTTC.